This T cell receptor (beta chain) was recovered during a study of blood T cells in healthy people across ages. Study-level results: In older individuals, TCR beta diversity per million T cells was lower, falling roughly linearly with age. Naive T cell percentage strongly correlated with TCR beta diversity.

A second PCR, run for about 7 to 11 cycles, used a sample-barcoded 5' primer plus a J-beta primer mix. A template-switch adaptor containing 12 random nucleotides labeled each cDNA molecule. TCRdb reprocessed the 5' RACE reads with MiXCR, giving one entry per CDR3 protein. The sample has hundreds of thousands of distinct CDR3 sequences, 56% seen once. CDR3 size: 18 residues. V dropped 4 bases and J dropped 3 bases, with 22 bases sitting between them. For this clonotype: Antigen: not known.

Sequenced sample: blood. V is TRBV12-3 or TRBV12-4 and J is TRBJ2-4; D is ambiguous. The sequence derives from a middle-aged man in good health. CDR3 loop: CASSWAPPGPEFKNIQYF. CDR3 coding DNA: TGTGCCAGCAGTTGGGCCCCCCCCGGGCCCGAATTCAAAAACATTCAGTACTTC.